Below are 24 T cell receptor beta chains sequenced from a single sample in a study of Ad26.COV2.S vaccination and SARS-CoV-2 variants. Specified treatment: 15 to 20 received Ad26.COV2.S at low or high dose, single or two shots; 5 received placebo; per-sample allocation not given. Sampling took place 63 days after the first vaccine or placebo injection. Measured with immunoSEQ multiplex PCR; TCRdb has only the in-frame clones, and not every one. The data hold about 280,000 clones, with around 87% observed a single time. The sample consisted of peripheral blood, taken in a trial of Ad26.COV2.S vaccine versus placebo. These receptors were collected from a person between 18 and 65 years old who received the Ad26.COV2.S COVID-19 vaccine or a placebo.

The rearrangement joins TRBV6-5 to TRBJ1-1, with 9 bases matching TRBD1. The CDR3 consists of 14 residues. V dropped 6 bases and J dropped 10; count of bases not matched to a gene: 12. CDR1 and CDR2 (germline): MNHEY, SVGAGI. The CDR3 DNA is TGTGCCAGCAGATCCGGGACAGGGCGTCGGGGAGCTTTCTTT. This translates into CASRSGTGRRGAFF.

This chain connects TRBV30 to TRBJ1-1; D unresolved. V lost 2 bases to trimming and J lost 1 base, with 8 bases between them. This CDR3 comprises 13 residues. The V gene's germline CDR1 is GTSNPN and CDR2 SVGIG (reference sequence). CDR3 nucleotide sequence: TGTGCCTGGAGTAGACGGCCGAACACTGAAGCTTTCTTT. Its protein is CAWSRRPNTEAFF.

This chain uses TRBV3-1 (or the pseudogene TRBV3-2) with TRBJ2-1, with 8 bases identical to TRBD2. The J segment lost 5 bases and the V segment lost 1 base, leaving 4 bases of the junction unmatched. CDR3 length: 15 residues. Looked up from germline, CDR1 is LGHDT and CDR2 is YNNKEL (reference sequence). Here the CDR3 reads CASSQGWRGDNEQFF. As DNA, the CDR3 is TGTGCCAGCAGCCAAGGGTGGCGGGGGGACAATGAGCAGTTCTTC.

This CDR3 is CSVLWANKADFFSGANVLTF. CDR3 bases: TGCAGCGTCCTCTGGGCCAACAAAGCGGACTTCTTCTCTGGGGCCAACGTCCTGACTTTC. This sequence joins TRBV29-1 and TRBJ2-6, with TRBD2 as a possible D gene (5 bases). V lost 6 bases and J lost 0, with 27 bases in between. The germline V gene has CDR1 SQVTM and CDR2 ANQGSEA. The CDR3 has 20 residues.

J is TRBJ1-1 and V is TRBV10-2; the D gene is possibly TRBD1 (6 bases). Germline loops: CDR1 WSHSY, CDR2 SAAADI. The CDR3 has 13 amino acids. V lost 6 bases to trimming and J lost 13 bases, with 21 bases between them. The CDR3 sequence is CASRDLLQGLVFF. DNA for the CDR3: TGCGCCAGCAGGGATCTACTACAGGGTTTAGTTTTCTTT.

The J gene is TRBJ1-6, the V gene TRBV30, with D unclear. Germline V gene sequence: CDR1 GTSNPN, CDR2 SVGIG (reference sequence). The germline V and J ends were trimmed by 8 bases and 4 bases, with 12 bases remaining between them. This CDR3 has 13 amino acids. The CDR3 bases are TGTGCCCGTTCGACCGGTTATAATTCACCCCTCCACTTT. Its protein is CARSTGYNSPLHF.

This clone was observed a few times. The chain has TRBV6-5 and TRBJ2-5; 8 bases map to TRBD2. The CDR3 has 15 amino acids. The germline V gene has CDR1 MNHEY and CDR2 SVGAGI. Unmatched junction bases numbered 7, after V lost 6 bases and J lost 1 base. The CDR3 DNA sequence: TGTGCCAGCAGACTAACTAGCGGTCCCCAAGAGACCCAGTACTTC. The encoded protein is CASRLTSGPQETQYF.

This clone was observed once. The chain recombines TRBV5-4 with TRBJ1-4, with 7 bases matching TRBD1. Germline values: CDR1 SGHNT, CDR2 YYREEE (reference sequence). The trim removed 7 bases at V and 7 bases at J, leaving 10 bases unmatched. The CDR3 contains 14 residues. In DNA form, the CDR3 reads TGTGCCAGCGGAAGACAGGGAGATATTGAAAAACTGTTTTTT. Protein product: CASGRQGDIEKLFF.

Written as DNA, the CDR3 is TGTGCCAGCAGTTTCGGGGGCAATCAGCCCCAGCATTTT. It specifies CASSFGGNQPQHF. V usage is TRBV28 and J usage is TRBJ1-5, with D hard to call. The CDR3 contains 13 residues. Trimming cost V 3 bases and J 2 bases, with 5 bases left between them. Germline V gene lookup returns CDR1 MDHEN and CDR2 SYDVKM.

The CDR3: CASRYGADGADTQYF. In DNA, the CDR3 is TGTGCCAGCAGATACGGGGCGGATGGCGCAGATACGCAGTATTTT. This chain links TRBV6-5 with TRBJ2-3, with D perhaps being TRBD1 or TRBD2 (5 bases each). Trimming stripped 6 bases from V and 4 bases from J, with 17 bases between. CDR1 is MNHEY, CDR2 SVGAGI, per germline. The CDR3 sequence is 15 residues long.

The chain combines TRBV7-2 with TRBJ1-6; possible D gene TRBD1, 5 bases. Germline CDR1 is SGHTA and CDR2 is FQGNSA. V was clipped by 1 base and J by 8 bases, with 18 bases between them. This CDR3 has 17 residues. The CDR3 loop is CASSLGAGRLSDSPLHF. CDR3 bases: TGTGCCAGCAGCTTAGGGGCAGGGAGATTGAGTGATTCACCCCTCCACTTT.

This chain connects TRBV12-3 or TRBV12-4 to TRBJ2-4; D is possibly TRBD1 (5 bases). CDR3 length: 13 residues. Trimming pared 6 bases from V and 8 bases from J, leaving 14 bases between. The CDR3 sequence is CASSQGSVDIQYF. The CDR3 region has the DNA TGTGCCAGCAGCCAGGGAAGTGTCGACATTCAGTACTTC.

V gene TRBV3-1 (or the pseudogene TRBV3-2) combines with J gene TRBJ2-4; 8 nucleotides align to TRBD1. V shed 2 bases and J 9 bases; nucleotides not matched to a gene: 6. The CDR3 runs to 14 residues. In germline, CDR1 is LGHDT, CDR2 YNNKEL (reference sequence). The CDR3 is CASSQLGQGGIQYF. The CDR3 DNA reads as TGTGCCAGCAGCCAACTTGGACAGGGCGGCATTCAGTACTTC.

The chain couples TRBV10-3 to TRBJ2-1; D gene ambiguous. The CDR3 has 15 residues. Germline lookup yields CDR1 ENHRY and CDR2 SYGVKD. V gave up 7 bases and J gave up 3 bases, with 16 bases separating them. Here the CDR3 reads CAIKMAGRDYNEQFF. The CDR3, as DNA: TGTGCCATCAAAATGGCAGGAAGGGACTACAATGAGCAGTTCTTC.

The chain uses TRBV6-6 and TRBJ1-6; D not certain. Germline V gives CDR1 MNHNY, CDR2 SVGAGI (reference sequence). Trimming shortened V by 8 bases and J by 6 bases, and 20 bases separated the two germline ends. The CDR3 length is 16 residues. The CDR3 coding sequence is TGTGCCAGCGAGAGACAATCCTTAGGGTTTAATTCACCCCTCCACTTT. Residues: CASERQSLGFNSPLHF.

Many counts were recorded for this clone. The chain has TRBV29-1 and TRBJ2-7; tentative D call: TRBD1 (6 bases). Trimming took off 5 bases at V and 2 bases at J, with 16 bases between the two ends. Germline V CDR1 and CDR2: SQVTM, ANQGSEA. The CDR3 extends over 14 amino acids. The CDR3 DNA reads TGCAGCGTTCGGACAGAAGGGAGAACCTACGAGCAGTACTTC. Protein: CSVRTEGRTYEQYF.

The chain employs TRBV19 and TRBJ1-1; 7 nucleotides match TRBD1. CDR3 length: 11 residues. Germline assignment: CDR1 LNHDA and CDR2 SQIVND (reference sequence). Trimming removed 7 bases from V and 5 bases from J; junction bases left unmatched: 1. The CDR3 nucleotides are TGTGCCAGTAACAGGGGAACTGAAGCTTTCTTT. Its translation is CASNRGTEAFF.

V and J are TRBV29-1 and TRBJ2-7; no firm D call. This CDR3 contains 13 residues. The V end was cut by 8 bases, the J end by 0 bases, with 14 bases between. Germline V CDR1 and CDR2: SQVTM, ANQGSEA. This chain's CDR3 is CSYATWSSYEQYF. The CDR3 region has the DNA TGCAGCTACGCGACCTGGAGCTCCTACGAGCAGTACTTC.

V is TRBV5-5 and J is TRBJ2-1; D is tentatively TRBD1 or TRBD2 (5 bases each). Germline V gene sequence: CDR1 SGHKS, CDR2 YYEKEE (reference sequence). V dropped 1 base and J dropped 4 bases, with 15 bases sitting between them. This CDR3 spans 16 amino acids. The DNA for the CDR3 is TGTGCCAGCAGCTTGCTGGGCAGAGGGGCTTACAATGAGCAGTTCTTC. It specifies CASSLLGRGAYNEQFF.

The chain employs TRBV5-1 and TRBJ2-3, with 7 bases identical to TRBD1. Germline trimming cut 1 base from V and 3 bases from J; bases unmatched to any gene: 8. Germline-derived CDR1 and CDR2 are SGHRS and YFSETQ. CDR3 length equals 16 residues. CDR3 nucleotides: TGCGCCAGCAGCTTGAGGACAGGCGATCGGACAGATACGCAGTATTTT. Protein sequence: CASSLRTGDRTDTQYF.

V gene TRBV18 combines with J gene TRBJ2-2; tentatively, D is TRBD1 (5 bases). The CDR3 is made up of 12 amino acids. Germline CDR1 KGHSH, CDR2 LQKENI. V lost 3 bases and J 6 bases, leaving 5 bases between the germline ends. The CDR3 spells CASSPRAGELFF. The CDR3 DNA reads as TGTGCCAGCTCACCCAGGGCCGGGGAGCTGTTTTTT.

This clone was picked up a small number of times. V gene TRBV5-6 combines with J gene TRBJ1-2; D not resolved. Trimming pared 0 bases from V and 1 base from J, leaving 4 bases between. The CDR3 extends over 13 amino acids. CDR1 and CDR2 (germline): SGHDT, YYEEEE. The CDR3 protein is CASSLDSNYGYTF. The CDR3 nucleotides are TGTGCCAGCAGCTTGGACAGTAACTATGGCTACACCTTC.

CDR3 protein: CASSPLQGQGNYGYTF. As DNA, the CDR3 is TGTGCCAGCAGCCCCCTCCAAGGACAGGGGAACTATGGCTACACCTTC. The chain combines TRBV3-1 (or the pseudogene TRBV3-2) with TRBJ1-2, with 9 nucleotides matching TRBD1. Trimming cost V 4 bases and J 2 bases; bases outside gene matches: 8. The length of the CDR3 is 16 residues. In germline, CDR1 is LGHDT, CDR2 YNNKEL (reference sequence).

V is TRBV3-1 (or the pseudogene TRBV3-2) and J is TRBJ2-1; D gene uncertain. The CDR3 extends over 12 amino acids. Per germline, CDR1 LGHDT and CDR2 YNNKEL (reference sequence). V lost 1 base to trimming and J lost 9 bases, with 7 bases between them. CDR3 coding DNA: TGTGCCAGCAGCCAAGGGTCGGTTGAGCAGTTCTTC. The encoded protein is CASSQGSVEQFF.